A single sample is the source of the 30 T cell receptor beta chains below, sequenced in a study of T cell responses to AZD1222 COVID-19 vaccine. Sequencing used immunoSEQ multiplex PCR; TCRdb keeps in-frame clones, though not all of them. This table has some 200,000 clones, 88% appearing once. The sample was peripheral blood, taken 28 days after the second AZD1222 dose. The receptors derive from an adult who received the AZD1222 COVID-19 vaccine.

Here the CDR3 DNA reads TGTGCCAGCAGTTTTAGGGGACTTTTTGATACGCAGTATTTT. Translating it yields CASSFRGLFDTQYF. The V gene is TRBV27, the J gene TRBJ2-3; a possible D gene is TRBD2 (6 bases). The CDR3 is made up of 14 amino acids. V was pared by 3 bases and J by 6 bases, with 13 bases between. CDR1 and CDR2 from the germline V gene are MNHEY and SMNVEV (reference sequence).

The gene calls are TRBV19 and TRBJ2-3, with D possibly being TRBD2 (7 bases). This CDR3 is built from 15 residues. The germline V gene encodes CDR1 LNHDA and CDR2 SQIVND (reference sequence). Deletions cut 3 bases from V and 1 base from J, with 11 bases between. DNA of the CDR3: TGTGCCAGTAGTATTGGGGAGGGGGGCACAGATACGCAGTATTTT. It translates to CASSIGEGGTDTQYF.

The CDR3 bases are TGTGCCAGCAGTCTCTCGACGGGACTAGTGCACGAGCAGTACTTC. It yields the protein CASSLSTGLVHEQYF. This rearrangement joins TRBV6-5 to TRBJ2-7; TRBD2 matches at 8 bases. Looked up from germline, CDR1 is MNHEY and CDR2 is SVGAGI. This CDR3 is built from 15 residues. Trimming took 5 bases from V and 5 from J; bases not matched to a gene: 11.

The CDR3 loop is CASSDYRGEYF. Here the CDR3 DNA reads TGCGCCAGCAGCGACTACAGGGGCGAGTACTTC. The rearrangement uses TRBV5-1 and TRBJ2-7, with 7 bases identical to TRBD1. In germline, CDR1 is SGHRS, CDR2 YFSETQ. Trimming took 4 bases from V and 11 from J; bases not matched to a gene: 6. The CDR3 totals 11 residues.

This chain connects TRBV10-3 to TRBJ2-1; 7 bases map to TRBD1. This CDR3 contains 15 residues. Germline-derived CDR1 and CDR2 are ENHRY and SYGVKD. After removal of 7 bases from V and 7 bases from J, the junction contained 13 bases not matched to a gene. The DNA of the CDR3 is TGTGCCATCACAAGACAGGGTTCAGGTAGAAATGAGCAGTTCTTC. It is translated as CAITRQGSGRNEQFF.

The chain uses TRBV30 and TRBJ2-5; D is uncertain. Trimming removed 4 bases from V and 9 bases from J, with 15 bases in between. This CDR3 is 12 amino acids long. Germline V gene lookup returns CDR1 GTSNPN and CDR2 SVGIG (reference sequence). CDR3 DNA sequence: TGTGCCTGGACTTCCCCGTGGGGTGCCCAGTACTTC. It specifies CAWTSPWGAQYF.

This clone has a single count. J is TRBJ2-5 and V is TRBV7-9; 8 bases are shared with TRBD2. The V gene's germline CDR1 is SEHNR and CDR2 FQNEAQ (reference sequence). V trimming: 5 bases; J trimming: 4 bases; junction bases outside the gene matches: 6. This CDR3 is built from 14 residues. The CDR3 protein is CASSLRTSGETQYF. Here the CDR3 DNA reads TGTGCCAGCAGCCTCCGAACTAGCGGAGAGACCCAGTACTTC. Full variable domain (remainder filled in from reference TRBV7-9 and TRBJ2-5): DTGVSQNPRHKITKRGQNVTFRCDPISEHNRLYWYRQTLGQGPEFLTYFQNEAQLEKSRLLSDRFSAERPKGSFSTLEIQRTEQGDSAMYLCASSLRTSGETQYFGPGTRLLVL.

J is TRBJ2-2 and V is TRBV21-1; the table's TRBD2 call for D was not verified on the DNA. TRBV21-1 is a recognized pseudogene. This CDR3 spans 19 amino acids. As DNA, the CDR3 is TGTGCCAGCAGCAAAGAGGCTAGCGATCATCGTGGGAACACCGGGGAGCTGTTTTTT. This gives the protein CASSKEASDHRGNTGELFF.

Written as DNA, the CDR3 is TGTGCCAGCAGTTTACCGGGGGGTGGTAACTATGGCTACACCTTC. This codes for CASSLPGGGNYGYTF. V is TRBV28 and J is TRBJ1-2; maybe TRBD1 (5 bases). V was shortened by 2 bases and J by 1 base, with 11 bases between the two germline ends. This CDR3 contains 15 residues. Germline-derived CDR1 and CDR2 are MDHEN and SYDVKM.

The rearrangement uses TRBV27 and TRBJ1-5; D is unclear. CDR1 MNHEY and CDR2 SMNVEV come from the germline V gene (reference sequence). V was cut by 5 bases and J by 3 bases, with 8 bases left in between. The CDR3 sequence is 13 residues long. In nucleotides, the CDR3 is TGTGCCAGCAGTCAGTTTACCAATCAGCCCCAGCATTTT. Protein product: CASSQFTNQPQHF.

This clone is a singleton in its sample. This chain uses TRBV7-3 with TRBJ2-1; TRBD2 agrees at 14 bases. V shed 5 bases, J shed 13 bases, and the junction held 13 bases outside the gene matches. The CDR3 has 16 amino acids. The germline CDR1 and CDR2 sequences are SGHTA and FQGTGA. As DNA, the CDR3 is TGTGCCAGCAGCCCAGGAGGGACTAGCGGGAGTGCAGGTCAGTTCTTC. Residues: CASSPGGTSGSAGQFF.

In its sample, this clone was seen once. The rearrangement uses TRBV7-2 and TRBJ1-2, with TRBD1 matching over 10 bases. Germline values: CDR1 SGHTA, CDR2 FQGNSA. The CDR3 is 14 residues long. The J segment lost 1 base and the V segment lost 5 bases, leaving 1 base of the junction unmatched. CDR3 sequence reads: CASSRDRGNYGYTF. CDR3 nucleotides: TGTGCCAGCAGCCGGGACAGGGGTAACTATGGCTACACCTTC.

The V gene is TRBV4-3, the J gene TRBJ1-1; 8 nucleotides match TRBD1. This CDR3 spans 14 amino acids. V trimming: 0 bases; J trimming: 10 bases; junction bases outside the gene matches: 7. Germline V gene lookup returns CDR1 LGHNA and CDR2 YSLEER. This CDR3 is CASSQDGQGQGAFF. CDR3 DNA sequence: TGCGCCAGCAGCCAAGATGGACAGGGCCAAGGAGCTTTCTTT.

The J gene is TRBJ2-7, the V gene TRBV4-2; tentatively, D is TRBD1 (5 bases). CDR1 is LGHNA and CDR2 is YNFKEQ in the germline V gene. Trimming pared 4 bases from V and 2 bases from J, leaving 18 bases between. This CDR3 contains 16 residues. The CDR3 is CASSPVRAGNPYEQYF. In nucleotides, the CDR3 is TGTGCCAGCAGCCCAGTCCGGGCAGGGAACCCCTACGAGCAGTACTTC.

The chain recombines TRBV7-9 with TRBJ2-5, with a possible D match to TRBD1 (6 bases). CDR3 length equals 14 residues. Trimming stripped 5 bases from V and 4 bases from J, with 14 bases between. CDR1 SEHNR and CDR2 FQNEAQ come from the germline V gene (reference sequence). CDR3 sequence reads: CASSPVVRGETQYF. The CDR3 DNA follows: TGTGCCAGCAGCCCGGTCGTCAGGGGAGAGACCCAGTACTTC.

This clone ranks as medium-sized (0.01 to 0.1%). The chain uses TRBV2 and TRBJ1-1, with no clear D. Deletions cut 2 bases from V and 0 bases from J, with 7 bases between. The CDR3 runs to 14 residues. Germline V gives CDR1 SNHLY, CDR2 FYNNEI. The CDR3 DNA sequence: TGTGCCAGCAGTGAACCTAAGATGAACACTGAAGCTTTCTTT. Its protein product is CASSEPKMNTEAFF.

This chain joins TRBV6-5 and TRBJ2-2; D remains ambiguous. The CDR3 totals 14 residues. Germline loops: CDR1 MNHEY, CDR2 SVGAGI. The V and J ends lost 0 bases and 0 bases respectively, with 2 bases between them. The CDR3 region is CASSYSTNTGELFF. In nucleotides, the CDR3 is TGTGCCAGCAGTTACTCGACGAACACCGGGGAGCTGTTTTTT.

The rearrangement links TRBV7-9 to TRBJ1-4, with TRBD1 as a possible D gene (5 bases). Germline lookup yields CDR1 SEHNR and CDR2 FQNEAQ (reference sequence). This CDR3 spans 13 amino acids. With 11 bases removed from V and 8 bases from J, the gap between germline ends came to 18 bases. The CDR3 is CALDGSTVEKLFF. In DNA, the CDR3 is TGTGCCCTAGACGGCTCGACAGTCGAAAAACTGTTTTTT.

This chain uses TRBV28 with TRBJ1-5; maybe TRBD1 (5 bases). Germline assignment: CDR1 MDHEN and CDR2 SYDVKM. There are 13 residues in the CDR3. The germline V and J ends were trimmed by 6 bases and 8 bases, with 14 bases remaining between them. DNA of the CDR3: TGTGCCAGCAGGACCTCCACCAGGGAGCCCCAGCATTTT. This encodes CASRTSTREPQHF.

V gene TRBV7-2 combines with J gene TRBJ2-2, with D unresolved. Germline lookup yields CDR1 SGHTA and CDR2 FQGNSA. This CDR3 comprises 15 residues. Trimming removed 5 bases at V and 6 bases at J, with 16 bases between. The CDR3 spells CASSPLARAAGELFF. The CDR3 nucleotides read TGTGCCAGCAGCCCTCTCGCCCGGGCGGCCGGGGAGCTGTTTTTT.

The J gene is TRBJ2-5, the V gene TRBV6-1, with 7 bases identical to TRBD2. Germline V gives CDR1 MNHNS, CDR2 SASEGT. This CDR3 is built from 14 residues. V dropped 1 base and J dropped 5; count of bases not matched to a gene: 4. The chain's CDR3 is CASSEVWGGETQYF. In DNA, the CDR3 is TGTGCCAGCAGTGAAGTTTGGGGAGGGGAGACCCAGTACTTC.

This chain joins TRBV10-3 and TRBJ2-1, with TRBD2 identical over 11 bases. Germline V CDR1 and CDR2: ENHRY, SYGVKD. The CDR3 contains 17 residues. V was clipped by 4 bases and J by 1 base; unmatched bases: 6. In DNA, the CDR3 is TGTGCCATCAGTGGCGCTAGCGGGAGGAATTCCTACAATGAGCAGTTCTTC. Encoded protein: CAISGASGRNSYNEQFF.

This clone has a single count. V gene TRBV18 combines with J gene TRBJ1-1, with D possibly being TRBD1 (5 bases). The CDR3 contains 15 residues. Germline lookup yields CDR1 KGHSH and CDR2 LQKENI. V was clipped by 3 bases and J by 6 bases, with 17 bases between them. Here the CDR3 reads CASSPPLTLGAEAFF. The CDR3 bases are TGTGCCAGCTCACCGCCTTTGACCCTGGGGGCTGAAGCTTTCTTT.

This chain links TRBV7-2 with TRBJ2-3; D perhaps matches TRBD2 (7 bases). Germline V gene sequence: CDR1 SGHTA, CDR2 FQGNSA. Trimming took off 1 base at V and 5 bases at J, with 16 bases between the two ends. The CDR3 runs 16 residues. The DNA of the CDR3 is TGTGCCAGCAGCTTAGGTGGGGGGGCGCTGAGAGATACGCAGTATTTT. Residues: CASSLGGGALRDTQYF.

The chain couples TRBV6-5 to TRBJ2-1; TRBD2 matches 8 bases. The germline V gene has CDR1 MNHEY and CDR2 SVGAGI. This CDR3 has 14 residues. The ends lost 2 bases at V and 8 bases at J; junction bases unmatched: 5. The CDR3 sequence: CASSYEREFHEQFF. Here the CDR3 DNA reads TGTGCCAGCAGTTACGAGCGGGAGTTTCATGAGCAGTTCTTC.

The rearrangement joins TRBV10-3 to TRBJ2-3; 13 bases agree with TRBD2. Germline trimming cut 6 bases from V and 6 bases from J; bases unmatched to any gene: 6. The CDR3 length is 15 residues. Germline-derived CDR1 and CDR2 are ENHRY and SYGVKD. This CDR3 is CAISEGLAGSDTQYF. The CDR3 DNA is TGTGCCATCAGCGAGGGACTAGCGGGGTCCGATACGCAGTATTTT.

V gene TRBV7-6 combines with J gene TRBJ2-7; 14 bases are shared with TRBD2. The CDR3 contains 16 residues. CDR1 SGHVS and CDR2 FNYEAQ come from the germline V gene. Trimming at V came to 5 bases and at J to 7 bases, leaving 10 bases not matched to a gene. The CDR3 nucleotides read TGTGCCAGCAGCCGTTTAGGGACTAGCGGGAGTTGGGAGCAGTACTTC. Protein product: CASSRLGTSGSWEQYF.

The chain uses TRBV6-2 or TRBV6-3 and TRBJ1-5, with D possibly TRBD1 on 6 matching bases. The CDR3 is 14 residues long. V shed 6 bases and J shed 1 base, with 10 bases lying between them. Germline CDR1 reads MNHEY; CDR2 reads SVGEGT. This CDR3 is CASSSQGSNQPQHF. The CDR3 region has the DNA TGTGCCAGCAGCTCACAGGGAAGCAATCAGCCCCAGCATTTT.

As for this clone: The junction differs from germline at one of its ends, possibly a read error. This chain joins TRBV20-1 and TRBJ1-1; D unresolved. The CDR3 sequence is 11 residues long. Germline V gene lookup returns CDR1 DFQATT and CDR2 SNEGSKA (reference sequence). The DNA for the CDR3 is TGCAGTGTAGGACGCGGCACTGAGGCTTTCTTT. Its protein is CSVGRGTEAFF.

V gene TRBV19 combines with J gene TRBJ1-3; D is unresolved. The V and J ends lost 7 bases and 0 bases respectively, with 10 bases between them. The CDR3 is 14 amino acids. CDR1 is LNHDA and CDR2 is SQIVND in the germline V gene (reference sequence). In DNA, the CDR3 is TGTGCCAGTACCCTACAAGACTCTGGAAACACCATATATTTT. Protein product: CASTLQDSGNTIYF.